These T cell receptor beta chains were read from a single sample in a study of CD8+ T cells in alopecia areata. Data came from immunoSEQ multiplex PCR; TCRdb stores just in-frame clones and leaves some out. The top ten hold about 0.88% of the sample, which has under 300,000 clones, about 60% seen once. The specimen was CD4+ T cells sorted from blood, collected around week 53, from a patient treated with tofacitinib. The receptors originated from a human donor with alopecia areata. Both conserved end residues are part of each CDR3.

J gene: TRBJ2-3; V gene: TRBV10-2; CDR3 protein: CASLQAGITDTQYF
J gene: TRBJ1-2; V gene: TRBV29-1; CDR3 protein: CSVGAVDYGYTF
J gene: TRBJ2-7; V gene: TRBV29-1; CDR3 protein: CSVADGTYEQYF
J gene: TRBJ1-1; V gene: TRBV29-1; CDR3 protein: CSVDGRGMNTEAFF
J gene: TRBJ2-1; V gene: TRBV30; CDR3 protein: CAWSLIHNEQFF
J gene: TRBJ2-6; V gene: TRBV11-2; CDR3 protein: CASSLDLPSGANVLTF
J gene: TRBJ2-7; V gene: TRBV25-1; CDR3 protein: CASSTRQGVSEQYF
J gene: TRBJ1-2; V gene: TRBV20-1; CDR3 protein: CSLRGYGYTF
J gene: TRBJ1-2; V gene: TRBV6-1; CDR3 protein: CATWTENYGYTF
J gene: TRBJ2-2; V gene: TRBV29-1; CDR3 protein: CSARSGTVGTGELFF
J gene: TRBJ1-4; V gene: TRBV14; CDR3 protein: CASSQSQGGKLFF
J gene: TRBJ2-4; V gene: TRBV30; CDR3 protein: CAWNRGALENIQYF